A single sample is the source of the 22 T cell receptor beta chains below, sequenced in a study of cytomegalovirus exposure and HLA in healthy donors (dated by TCRdb to 2016 to 2017). Library generation was performed with the immunoSEQ multiplex PCR assay. For the multiplex PCR, a mixture combining 60 forward primers for TCR Vbeta segments and 13 reverse primers for TCR Jbeta segments was used. This immuneACCESS table, as held by TCRdb, lists in-frame sequences with V and J called but not all clones. Of the missing ones, under half trace to an unresolved V gene in checked studies; the others have no known cause. The sample profile shows 90,000 to 120,000 clones; 60% to 80% of them were found once. The top ten clonotypes cover roughly 6.2% of the sample. The material sequenced was PBMCs. Source of these receptors: a man between 60 and 75 years old in good health and CMV-seropositive.

The chain has TRBV18 and TRBJ2-3, with 15 bases identical to TRBD2. Germline V gene lookup returns CDR1 KGHSH and CDR2 LQKENI. The junction had 4 bases not matched to a gene; V was cut back by 0 bases and J by 6 bases. The CDR3 is made up of 17 amino acids. CDR3 in DNA: TGTGCCAGCTCACCACCGGGACTAGCGGGGGGAAAGGATACGCAGTATTTT. Protein sequence: CASSPPGLAGGKDTQYF.

The chain couples TRBV18 to TRBJ2-7, with no clear D. Trimming took off 6 bases at V and 3 bases at J, with 6 bases between the two ends. This CDR3 has 11 amino acids. Germline CDR1 reads KGHSH; CDR2 reads LQKENI. CDR3 sequence reads: CASSGDYEQYF. In DNA, the CDR3 is TGTGCCAGCTCGGGCGACTACGAGCAGTACTTC.

The chain employs TRBV10-1 and TRBJ2-5, with 11 bases fitting TRBD1. Germline V gene data show CDR1 as WNHNN and CDR2 as SYGVQD (reference sequence). Trimming took 5 bases from V and 4 from J; bases not matched to a gene: 6. The CDR3 runs 15 residues. This CDR3 is CASSSGQGARETQYF. The CDR3, as DNA: TGCGCCAGCAGTTCTGGACAGGGGGCACGAGAGACCCAGTACTTC.

This clone was seen a few times. The rearrangement links TRBV6-6 to TRBJ1-1; 8 bases map to TRBD1. CDR1 and CDR2 from the germline V gene are MNHNY and SVGAGI (reference sequence). The junction had 7 bases not matched to a gene; V was cut back by 7 bases and J by 3 bases. CDR3 size: 14 residues. CDR3 coding DNA: TGTGCCAGCACTCGACAGGGGCTCGACACTGAAGCTTTCTTT. Its translation: CASTRQGLDTEAFF.

The chain links TRBV6-1 to TRBJ1-5; D possibly corresponds to TRBD1 (5 bases). The CDR3 is 15 amino acids. From germline, CDR1 is MNHNS and CDR2 SASEGT. Trimming removed 0 bases at V and 5 bases at J, with 11 bases between. The DNA of the CDR3 is TGTGCCAGCAGTGAAGCGGGGGGACCTCATCAGCCCCAGCATTTT. It yields the protein CASSEAGGPHQPQHF.

The chain employs TRBV27 and TRBJ1-6, with D possibly being TRBD1 (5 bases). V lost 3 bases and J lost 2, with 14 bases in between. The germline gives CDR1 MNHEY, CDR2 SMNVEV (reference sequence). The CDR3 length is 17 residues. Here the CDR3 DNA reads TGTGCCAGCAGTTTCGAGCGGGACGTTGCCTATAATTCACCCCTCCACTTT. Translated: CASSFERDVAYNSPLHF.

The chain links TRBV19 to TRBJ2-7, with TRBD1 matching over 7 bases. The CDR3 is made up of 13 amino acids. The trim removed 5 bases at V and 2 bases at J, leaving 3 bases unmatched. In germline, CDR1 is LNHDA, CDR2 SQIVND (reference sequence). CDR3 residues: CASSYRGPYEQYF. The DNA for the CDR3 is TGTGCCAGTAGTTACAGGGGACCCTACGAGCAGTACTTC.

The V and J genes are TRBV11-1 and TRBJ2-7; 9 nucleotides agree with TRBD1. Germline CDR1 is SGHAT and CDR2 is FQDESV (reference sequence). The CDR3 covers 14 residues. V was clipped by 3 bases and J by 2 bases; unmatched bases: 2. The CDR3 loop is CASSFRQGAYEQYF. The CDR3 bases are TGTGCCAGCAGCTTCAGACAGGGGGCCTACGAGCAGTACTTC. Drawing the rest from reference TRBV11-1 and TRBJ2-7, the complete variable domain is EAEVAQSPRYKITEKSQAVAFWCDPISGHATLYWYRQILGQGPELLVQFQDESVVDDSQLPKDRFSAERLKGVDSTLKIQPAELGDSAMYLCASSFRQGAYEQYFGPGTRLTVT.

The CDR3 protein is CASSIGQGLETQYF. As DNA, the CDR3 is TGTGCCAGTAGTATTGGTCAGGGCCTCGAGACCCAGTACTTC. The chain employs TRBV19 and TRBJ2-5, with D tentatively TRBD1 (5 bases). CDR1 is LNHDA and CDR2 is SQIVND in the germline V gene (reference sequence). The V end lost 3 bases, the J end lost 5 bases, and 13 bases lay between the germline ends. The CDR3 runs 14 residues.

In its sample, this clone was seen many times. The chain is built from TRBV7-2 and TRBJ2-7; TRBD1 matches at 8 bases. V shed 6 bases and J 0 bases; nucleotides not matched to a gene: 7. CDR3 length: 15 residues. The germline V gene encodes CDR1 SGHTA and CDR2 FQGNSA. As DNA, the CDR3 is TGTGCCAGCAGACTTCGACAGGGGTCCTCCTACGAGCAGTACTTC. Encoded protein: CASRLRQGSSYEQYF.

This chain connects TRBV5-1 to TRBJ2-5; TRBD1 might be the D (6 bases). Trimming cost V 0 bases and J 7 bases, with 13 bases left between them. The CDR3 runs 14 residues. The germline V gene encodes CDR1 SGHRS and CDR2 YFSETQ. CDR3 bases: TGCGCCAGCAGCTTGGACAGGGTTCGGGGGACCCAGTACTTC. It codes for CASSLDRVRGTQYF.

This clone was seen once. The chain employs TRBV5-5 and TRBJ1-6; D perhaps matches TRBD1 (5 bases). Per germline, CDR1 SGHKS and CDR2 YYEKEE (reference sequence). The CDR3 contains 15 residues. The germline V and J ends were trimmed by 0 bases and 3 bases, with 7 bases remaining between them. The CDR3 nucleotides are TGTGCCAGCAGCTTGGCCAGGGACTATAATTCACCCCTCCACTTT. Its translation: CASSLARDYNSPLHF.

The chain recombines TRBV7-9 with TRBJ2-2; perhaps TRBD2 as D (6 bases). Germline loops: CDR1 SEHNR, CDR2 FQNEAQ (reference sequence). Trimming removed 5 bases at V and 10 bases at J, with 20 bases between. This CDR3 spans 15 amino acids. The CDR3 DNA sequence: TGTGCCAGCAGCCTGCCCCAACGGGCGGGGTTGGAGCTGTTTTTT. Translated, it gives CASSLPQRAGLELFF.

This clone has a single count. The chain links TRBV7-2 to TRBJ2-6, with D unclear. This CDR3 region has 15 residues. V was cut by 5 bases and J by 2 bases, with 10 bases left in between. The germline CDR1 and CDR2 sequences are SGHTA and FQGNSA. This CDR3 reads CASSAAAAGANVLTF. The CDR3 DNA reads TGTGCCAGCAGCGCGGCCGCGGCTGGGGCCAACGTCCTGACTTTC.

V usage is TRBV6-5 and J usage is TRBJ1-1; TRBD1 aligns across 8 bases. CDR3 size: 16 residues. Germline V gene sequence: CDR1 MNHEY, CDR2 SVGAGI. The J segment lost 4 bases and the V segment lost 2 bases, leaving 9 bases of the junction unmatched. The CDR3, as DNA: TGTGCCAGCAGTTACCCAGCGACAGGGGTGATCACTGAAGCTTTCTTT. This codes for CASSYPATGVITEAFF.

This chain joins TRBV7-9 and TRBJ1-6; tentatively, D is TRBD1 (6 bases). In germline, CDR1 is SEHNR, CDR2 FQNEAQ (reference sequence). Trimming left V 5 bases short and J 4 bases short, with 9 bases between. The CDR3 extends over 14 amino acids. CDR3 sequence (DNA): TGTGCCAGCAGCGTGGGACAATATAATTCACCCCTCCACTTT. As protein: CASSVGQYNSPLHF.

The chain joins TRBV30 to TRBJ1-6; 9 bases match TRBD1. The germline V gene has CDR1 GTSNPN and CDR2 SVGIG (reference sequence). V dropped 3 bases and J dropped 8; count of bases not matched to a gene: 5. The CDR3 is 14 residues long. CDR3 coding DNA: TGTGCCTGGAGGGCGGGACAGGGTGATTCACCCCTCCACTTT. As protein: CAWRAGQGDSPLHF.

The genes are TRBV9 and TRBJ2-3, with 7 nucleotides matching TRBD2. Per germline, CDR1 SGDLS and CDR2 YYNGEE. Trimming at V came to 6 bases and at J to 3 bases, leaving 4 bases not matched to a gene. This CDR3 is 13 amino acids long. In DNA form, the CDR3 reads TGTGCCAGCACAGCGGGGACGACAGATACGCAGTATTTT. It codes for CASTAGTTDTQYF.

The gene calls are TRBV5-1 and TRBJ2-4, with D unclear. The CDR3 sequence is 15 residues long. CDR1 is SGHRS, CDR2 YFSETQ, per germline. The ends were cut back, 1 base at V and 0 bases at J, with 8 bases in the middle. CDR3 sequence reads: CASSLTPLAKNIQYF. The CDR3 bases are TGCGCCAGCAGCTTGACACCCCTAGCCAAAAACATTCAGTACTTC.

The chain couples TRBV2 to TRBJ1-1, with a tentative D call TRBD1 (5 bases). V was trimmed by 6 bases and J by 1 base, leaving 9 bases between them. The germline V gene has CDR1 SNHLY and CDR2 FYNNEI. This CDR3 spans 13 amino acids. The CDR3 protein is CASRGGWNTEAFF. The CDR3 region has the DNA TGTGCCAGCAGGGGGGGTTGGAACACTGAAGCTTTCTTT.

The V call is TRBV30, the J call TRBJ2-3, with 7 bases identical to TRBD1. CDR3 length: 14 residues. Germline V CDR1 and CDR2: GTSNPN, SVGIG (reference sequence). The V and J ends lost 4 bases and 2 bases, in that order; junction bases with no gene match: 6. CDR3 loop: CAWKPGQLTDTQYF. CDR3 sequence (DNA): TGTGCCTGGAAACCGGGACAGCTCACAGATACGCAGTATTTT.

A remark on this clone: The sample carries other DNA sequences with the same CDR3. The rearrangement joins TRBV5-1 to TRBJ2-5, with D unresolved. This CDR3 region has 11 residues. Germline lookup yields CDR1 SGHRS and CDR2 YFSETQ. V gave up 1 base and J gave up 5 bases, with 3 bases separating them. CDR3 in amino acids: CASSLQETQYF. The DNA for the CDR3 is TGCGCCAGCAGCTTGCAGGAGACCCAGTACTTC.